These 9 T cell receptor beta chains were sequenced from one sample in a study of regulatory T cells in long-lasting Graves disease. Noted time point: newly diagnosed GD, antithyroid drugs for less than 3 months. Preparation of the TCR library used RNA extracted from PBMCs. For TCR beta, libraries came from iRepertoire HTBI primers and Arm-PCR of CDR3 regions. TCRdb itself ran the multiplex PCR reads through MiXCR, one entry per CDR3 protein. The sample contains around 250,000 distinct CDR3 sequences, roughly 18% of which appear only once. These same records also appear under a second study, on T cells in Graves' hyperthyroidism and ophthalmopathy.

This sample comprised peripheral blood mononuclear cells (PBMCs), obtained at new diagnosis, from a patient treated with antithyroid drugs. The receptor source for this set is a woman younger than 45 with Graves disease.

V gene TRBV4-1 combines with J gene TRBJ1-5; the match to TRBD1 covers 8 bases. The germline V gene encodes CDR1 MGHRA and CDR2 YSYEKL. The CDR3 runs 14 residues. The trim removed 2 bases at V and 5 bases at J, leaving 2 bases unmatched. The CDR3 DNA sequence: TGCGCCAGCAGCCAAACAGGGGGTCATCAGCCCCAGCATTTT. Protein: CASSQTGGHQPQHF.

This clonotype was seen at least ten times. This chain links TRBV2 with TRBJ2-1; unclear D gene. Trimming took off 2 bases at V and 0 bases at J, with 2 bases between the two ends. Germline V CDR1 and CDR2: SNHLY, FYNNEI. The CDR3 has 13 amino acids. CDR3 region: CASSESSYNEQFF. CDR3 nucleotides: TGTGCCAGCAGTGAAAGCTCCTACAATGAGCAGTTCTTC.

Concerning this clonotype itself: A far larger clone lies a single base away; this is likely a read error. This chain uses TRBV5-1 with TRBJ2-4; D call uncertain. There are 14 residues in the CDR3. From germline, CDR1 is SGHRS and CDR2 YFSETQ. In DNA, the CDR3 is TGCGCCAGCAGCTTGAAGGTGGGGTTCAATGAGCAGTCCTTC. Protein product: CASSLKVGFNEQSF.

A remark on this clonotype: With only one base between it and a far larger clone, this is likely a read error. Here the CDR3 reads CASSYRGQTGPEAFF. DNA of the CDR3: TGTGCCAGCAGTTATAGGGGCCAAACGGGCCCTGAAGCTTTCTTT. The chain has TRBV6-8 and TRBJ1-1; the D gene is possibly TRBD1 (5 bases). The CDR3 contains 15 residues. The germline V gene has CDR1 MNHGY and CDR2 SAAAGT. Trimming removed 3 bases from V and 6 bases from J, with 17 bases in between.

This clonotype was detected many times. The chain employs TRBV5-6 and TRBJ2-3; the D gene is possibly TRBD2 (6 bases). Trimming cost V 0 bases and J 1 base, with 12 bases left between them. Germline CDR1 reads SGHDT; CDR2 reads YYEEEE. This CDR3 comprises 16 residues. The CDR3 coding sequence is TGTGCCAGCAGCTTGGTTGGAGGGGACGGCACAGATACGCAGTATTTT. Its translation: CASSLVGGDGTDTQYF.

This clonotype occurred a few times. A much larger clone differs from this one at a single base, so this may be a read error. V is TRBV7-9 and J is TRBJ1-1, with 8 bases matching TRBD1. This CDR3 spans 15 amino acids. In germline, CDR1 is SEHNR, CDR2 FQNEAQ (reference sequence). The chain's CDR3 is CACSLGQGAKAEAFF. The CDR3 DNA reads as TGTGCCTGCAGCTTAGGGCAGGGGGCAAAAGCTGAAGCTTTCTTT.

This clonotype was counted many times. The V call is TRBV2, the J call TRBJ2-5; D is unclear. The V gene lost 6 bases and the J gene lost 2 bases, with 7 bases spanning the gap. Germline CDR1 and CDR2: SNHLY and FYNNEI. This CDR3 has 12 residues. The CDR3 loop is CASRDLQETQYF. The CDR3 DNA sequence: TGTGCCAGCAGGGACCTACAAGAGACCCAGTACTTC. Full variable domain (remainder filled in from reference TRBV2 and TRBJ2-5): EPEVTQTPSHQVTQMGQEVILRCVPISNHLYFYWYRQILGQKVEFLVSFYNNEISEKSEIFDDQFSVERPDGSNFTLKIRSTKLEDSAMYFCASRDLQETQYFGPGTRLLVL.

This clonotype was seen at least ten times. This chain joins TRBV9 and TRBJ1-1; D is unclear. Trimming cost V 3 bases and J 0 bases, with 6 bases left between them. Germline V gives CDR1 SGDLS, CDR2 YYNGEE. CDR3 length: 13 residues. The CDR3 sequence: CASSGYLNTEAFF. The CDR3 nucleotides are TGTGCCAGCAGCGGTTACCTGAACACTGAAGCTTTCTTT. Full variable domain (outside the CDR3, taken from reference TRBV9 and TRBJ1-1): DSGVTQTPKHLITATGQRVTLRCSPRSGDLSVYWYQQSLDQGLQFLIQYYNGEERAKGNILERFSAQQFPDLHSELNLSSLELGDSALYFCASSGYLNTEAFFGQGTRLTVV.

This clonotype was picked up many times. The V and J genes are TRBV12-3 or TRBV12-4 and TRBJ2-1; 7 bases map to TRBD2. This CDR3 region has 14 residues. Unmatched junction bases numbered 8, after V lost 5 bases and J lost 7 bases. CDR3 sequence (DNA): TGTGCCAGCAGTCCGAGGAGAGCGGGGAATGAGCAGTTCTTC. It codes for CASSPRRAGNEQFF.